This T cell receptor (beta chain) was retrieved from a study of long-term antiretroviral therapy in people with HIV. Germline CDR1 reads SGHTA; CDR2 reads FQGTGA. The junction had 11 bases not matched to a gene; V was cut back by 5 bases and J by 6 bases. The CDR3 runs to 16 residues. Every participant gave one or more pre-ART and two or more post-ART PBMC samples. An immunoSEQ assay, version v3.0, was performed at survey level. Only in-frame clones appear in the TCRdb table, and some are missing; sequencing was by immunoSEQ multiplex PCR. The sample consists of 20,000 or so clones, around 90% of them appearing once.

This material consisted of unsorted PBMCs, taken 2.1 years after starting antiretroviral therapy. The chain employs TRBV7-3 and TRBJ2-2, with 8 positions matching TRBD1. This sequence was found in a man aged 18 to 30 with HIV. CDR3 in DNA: TGTGCCAGCAGCCGCCTAGGGGGACAGGAGGCCGGGGAGCTGTTTTTT. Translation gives CASSRLGGQEAGELFF. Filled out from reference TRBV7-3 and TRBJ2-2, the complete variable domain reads GAGVSQTPSNKVTEKGKYVELRCDPISGHTALYWYRQSLGQGPEFLIYFQGTGAADDSGLPNDRFFAVRPEGSVSTLKIQRTERGDSAVYLCASSRLGGQEAGELFFGEGSRLTVL.